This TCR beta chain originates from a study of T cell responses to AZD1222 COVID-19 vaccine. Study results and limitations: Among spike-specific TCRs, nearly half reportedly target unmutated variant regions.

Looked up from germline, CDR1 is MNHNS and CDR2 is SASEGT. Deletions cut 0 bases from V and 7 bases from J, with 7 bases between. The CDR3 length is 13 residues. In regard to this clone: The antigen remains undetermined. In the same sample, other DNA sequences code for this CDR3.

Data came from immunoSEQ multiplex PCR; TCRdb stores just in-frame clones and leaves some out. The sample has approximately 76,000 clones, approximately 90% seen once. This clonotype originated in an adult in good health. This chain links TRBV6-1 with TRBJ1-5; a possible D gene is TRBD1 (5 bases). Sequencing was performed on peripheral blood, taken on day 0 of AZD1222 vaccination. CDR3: CASSEAWDQPQHF. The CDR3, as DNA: TGTGCCAGCAGTGAAGCGTGGGACCAGCCCCAGCATTTT.